This T cell receptor beta chain was sequenced in a study of blood T cell repertoires in COVID-19. For the study at large: Samples of COVID-19 (acute and convalescent) were obtained from the United States, Italy and Spain. The cDNA or gDNA used as material had been derived from T cells, B-cell-depleted T cells, or PBMCs.

This CDR3 is 20 amino acids long. Germline lookup yields CDR1 MGHRA and CDR2 YSYEKL. After removal of 3 bases from V and 0 bases from J, the junction contained 11 bases not matched to a gene. How the authors handled the data: Amplification from reference gene primers served as the basis for estimated nucleated cell counts. Libraries were prepared by immunoSEQ multiplex PCR; TCRdb keeps only in-frame clonotypes and omits some of them. V and J calls and clone size come straight from that table; D and trimming were deduced from the DNA. This sample has about 35,000 clones; about 90% occur once, and the top ten carry approximately 47%.

The chain joins TRBV4-1 to TRBJ2-1; 13 positions agree with TRBD2. The sample was peripheral blood. The TCR comes from a human donor in a cohort sampled during active COVID-19. In DNA form, the CDR3 reads TGCGCCAGCAGCCAGGGACTAGCGGGGTTCAAGATTAGCTCCTACAATGAGCAGTTCTTC. This gives the protein CASSQGLAGFKISSYNEQFF.